The 11 T cell receptor beta chains below come from one sample, sequenced in a study of T cell responses to AZD1222 COVID-19 vaccine. Measured with immunoSEQ multiplex PCR; TCRdb has only the in-frame clones, and not every one. Of nearly 110,000 clones listed, approximately 87% are singletons. Specimen: peripheral blood, collected on day 0 of AZD1222 vaccination. The receptors come from an adult in good health.

The V call is TRBV5-4, the J call TRBJ1-6, with 9 bases identical to TRBD1. Germline V CDR1 and CDR2: SGHNT, YYREEE (reference sequence). CDR3 length: 14 amino acids. V dropped 4 bases and J dropped 7; count of bases not matched to a gene: 3. For the CDR3, the DNA is TGTGCCAGCAGCGGGACAGGGCACAATTCACCCCTCCACTTT. Amino acid sequence: CASSGTGHNSPLHF.

The chain combines TRBV12-3 or TRBV12-4 with TRBJ2-1; 8 bases fit TRBD2. Losses at the gene ends were 3 bases for V and 14 bases for J; bases not matched to a gene: 6. CDR3 size: 12 residues. CDR3 region: CASSFSGGVEFF. As DNA, the CDR3 is TGTGCCAGCAGTTTTTCGGGGGGGGTGGAGTTCTTC.

J is TRBJ2-7 and V is TRBV3-1 (or the pseudogene TRBV3-2); 10 nucleotides align to TRBD2. Trimming took 1 base from V and 4 from J; bases not matched to a gene: 13. The CDR3 spans 18 residues. The germline CDR1 and CDR2 sequences are LGHDT and YNNKEL (reference sequence). The CDR3 DNA is TGTGCCAGCAGCCAAGTTTTTTTTGCTAGCGGGAGTGAATACGAGCAGTACTTC. This sequence encodes CASSQVFFASGSEYEQYF.

The rearrangement links TRBV12-3 or TRBV12-4 to TRBJ1-2; D is unresolved. The CDR3 extends over 12 amino acids. V dropped 3 bases and J dropped 13 bases, with 15 bases sitting between them. The CDR3 nucleotides are TGTGCCAGCAGTTTGCCCTCTGGTGGCATCACCTTC. This codes for CASSLPSGGITF.

This chain connects TRBV3-1 (or the pseudogene TRBV3-2) to TRBJ1-1; possible D gene TRBD1, 6 bases. Germline V CDR1 and CDR2: LGHDT, YNNKEL (reference sequence). Trimming cost V 3 bases and J 4 bases, with 9 bases left between them. The length of the CDR3 is 13 residues. As DNA, the CDR3 is TGTGCCAGCAGCCAGGGGGCTGGCACTGAAGCTTTCTTT. Its protein is CASSQGAGTEAFF.

This clone appeared a few times. The CDR3 loop reads CASSLGRADGYTF. The CDR3 DNA reads as TGTGCCAGCAGTTTAGGCAGGGCGGATGGCTACACCTTC. The rearrangement links TRBV28 to TRBJ1-2, with D perhaps TRBD1 (5 bases). V lost 2 bases, J lost 6 bases, and 10 bases lay in between. The CDR3 covers 13 residues. Germline V gives CDR1 MDHEN, CDR2 SYDVKM.

The gene calls are TRBV10-3 and TRBJ2-1, with D maybe TRBD2 (5 bases). The CDR3 totals 12 residues. Trimming pared 7 bases from V and 6 bases from J, leaving 10 bases between. The germline V gene encodes CDR1 ENHRY and CDR2 SYGVKD. CDR3 amino acids: CAIMGATNEQFF. For the CDR3, the DNA is TGTGCCATCATGGGAGCGACCAATGAGCAGTTCTTC.

The chain couples TRBV18 to TRBJ2-3; D is unresolved. Trimming left V 4 bases short and J 0 bases short, with 5 bases between. Looked up from germline, CDR1 is KGHSH and CDR2 is LQKENI. This CDR3 region has 13 residues. The CDR3 sequence is CASSRPSTDTQYF. DNA for the CDR3: TGTGCCAGCTCACGCCCTAGCACAGATACGCAGTATTTT.

The chain employs TRBV6-2 or TRBV6-3 and TRBJ2-7, with D perhaps matching TRBD1 (6 bases). V was clipped by 4 bases and J by 4 bases, with 11 bases between them. Germline assignment: CDR1 MNHEY and CDR2 SVGEGT. This CDR3 is 13 amino acids long. Here the CDR3 reads CASSSQGGYEQYF. The CDR3 DNA is TGTGCCAGCAGTTCACAGGGTGGGTACGAGCAGTACTTC.

The chain combines TRBV5-1 with TRBJ2-1; the match to TRBD1 covers 7 bases. Germline V gives CDR1 SGHRS, CDR2 YFSETQ. The CDR3 consists of 16 residues. V lost 0 bases to trimming and J lost 0 bases; unmatched junction nucleotides: 3. The CDR3: CASSLEGAYSYNEQFF. In nucleotides, the CDR3 is TGCGCCAGCAGCTTGGAGGGGGCCTACTCCTACAATGAGCAGTTCTTC.

V is TRBV10-3 and J is TRBJ2-7; unclear D gene. Germline CDR1 is ENHRY and CDR2 is SYGVKD. V was clipped by 2 bases and J by 2 bases, with 4 bases between them. This CDR3 has 12 residues. This CDR3 reads CAISEMAYEQYF. CDR3 DNA sequence: TGTGCCATCAGTGAGATGGCCTACGAGCAGTACTTC.